Listed below are T cell receptor beta chains from one sample, sequenced in a study of technical replicates of blood from a handful of donors. The method was immunoSEQ multiplex PCR; TCRdb's version includes in-frame clones alone and lacks a portion of them. The sample lists fewer than 15,000 clones, 80% occurring once. What was sequenced was PBMCs. These receptors originate from a human donor in good health. The CDR3 runs from the conserved cysteine through the conserved F or W. The order of the fields is D gene, J gene, V gene, clone size, CDR3 protein, CDR3 DNA. A D gene is named only where the DNA matches it firmly. Where a row states a size, it is once, few, many or the class of an expanded clone; other rows omit it.

d_call: NA; j_call: TRBJ1-3; v_call: TRBV19; clone_size: few; cdr3_aa: CATSPGGGTASGNTIYF; cdr3_nt: TGTGCCACCAGTCCCGGGGGAGGGACCGCAAGCGGAAACACCATATATTTT
d_call: NA; j_call: TRBJ1-5; v_call: TRBV2; clone_size: NA; cdr3_aa: CASSEVQGGYSNQPQHF; cdr3_nt: TGTGCCAGCAGTGAAGTGCAGGGAGGTTATAGCAATCAGCCCCAGCATTTT
d_call: NA; j_call: TRBJ2-1; v_call: TRBV29-1; clone_size: NA; cdr3_aa: CSGGREDEQFF; cdr3_nt: TGCAGCGGGGGCAGGGAAGATGAGCAGTTCTTC
d_call: NA; j_call: TRBJ2-6; v_call: TRBV9; clone_size: few; cdr3_aa: CASSVQGRGANVLTF; cdr3_nt: TGTGCCAGCAGCGTTCAGGGGAGAGGGGCCAACGTCCTGACTTTC
d_call: TRBD1; j_call: TRBJ1-5; v_call: TRBV19; clone_size: once; cdr3_aa: CASSIQGGARQPQHF; cdr3_nt: TGTGCCAGTAGTATCCAAGGGGGCGCGCGGCAGCCCCAGCATTTT
d_call: NA; j_call: TRBJ2-3; v_call: TRBV5-1; clone_size: NA; cdr3_aa: CASSLSGRTATPDTQYF; cdr3_nt: TGCGCCAGCAGCTTATCGGGCAGGACAGCCACGCCTGATACGCAGTATTTT
d_call: NA; j_call: TRBJ1-2; v_call: TRBV6-1; clone_size: NA; cdr3_aa: CASSEGGGQQIYGYTF; cdr3_nt: TGTGCCAGCAGTGAAGGGGGCGGCCAGCAAATCTATGGCTACACCTTC
d_call: NA; j_call: TRBJ2-6; v_call: TRBV9; clone_size: NA; cdr3_aa: CASSVDQGLTGANVLTF; cdr3_nt: TGTGCCAGCAGCGTAGACCAGGGGTTGACTGGGGCCAACGTCCTGACTTTC
d_call: NA; j_call: TRBJ2-5; v_call: TRBV28; clone_size: NA; cdr3_aa: CASSSSGQETQYF; cdr3_nt: TGTGCCAGCAGTTCATCAGGGCAAGAGACCCAGTACTTC
d_call: NA; j_call: TRBJ2-5; v_call: TRBV29-1; clone_size: once; cdr3_aa: CSVDSRVQTQYF; cdr3_nt: TGCAGCGTTGATTCGAGGGTACAGACCCAGTACTTC
d_call: TRBD2; j_call: TRBJ2-3; v_call: TRBV10-3; clone_size: NA; cdr3_aa: CAISESISGSPDTQYF; cdr3_nt: TGTGCCATCAGTGAGTCGATTAGCGGGAGCCCAGATACGCAGTATTTT
d_call: TRBD1; j_call: TRBJ1-3; v_call: TRBV6-1; clone_size: NA; cdr3_aa: CASSEQDRAFGNTIYF; cdr3_nt: TGTGCCAGCAGTGAACAGGACAGGGCTTTTGGAAACACCATATATTTT
d_call: NA; j_call: TRBJ2-1; v_call: TRBV21-1; clone_size: NA; cdr3_aa: CASSSRTSGGYNEQFF; cdr3_nt: TGTGCCAGCAGCTCGCGAACTAGCGGGGGTTACAATGAGCAGTTCTTC
d_call: TRBD1; j_call: TRBJ2-2; v_call: TRBV19; clone_size: NA; cdr3_aa: CASSSSRTGFGELFF; cdr3_nt: TGTGCCAGTAGTAGCTCTCGGACAGGGTTCGGGGAGCTGTTTTTT
d_call: TRBD2; j_call: TRBJ2-2; v_call: TRBV27; clone_size: NA; cdr3_aa: CASSSAGGAGELFF; cdr3_nt: TGTGCCAGCAGTTCGGCGGGAGGGGCCGGGGAGCTGTTTTTT